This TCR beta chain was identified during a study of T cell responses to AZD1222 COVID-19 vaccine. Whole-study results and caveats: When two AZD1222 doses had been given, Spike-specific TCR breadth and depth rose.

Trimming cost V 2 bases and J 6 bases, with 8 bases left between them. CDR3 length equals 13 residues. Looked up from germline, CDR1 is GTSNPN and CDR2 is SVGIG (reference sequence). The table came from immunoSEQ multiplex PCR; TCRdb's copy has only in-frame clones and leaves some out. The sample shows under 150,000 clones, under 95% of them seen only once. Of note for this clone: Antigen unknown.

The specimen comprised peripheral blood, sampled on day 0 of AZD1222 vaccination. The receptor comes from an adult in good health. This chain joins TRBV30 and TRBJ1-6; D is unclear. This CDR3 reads CAWSLRSNSPLHF. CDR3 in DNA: TGTGCCTGGAGTTTAAGAAGTAATTCACCCCTCCACTTT.